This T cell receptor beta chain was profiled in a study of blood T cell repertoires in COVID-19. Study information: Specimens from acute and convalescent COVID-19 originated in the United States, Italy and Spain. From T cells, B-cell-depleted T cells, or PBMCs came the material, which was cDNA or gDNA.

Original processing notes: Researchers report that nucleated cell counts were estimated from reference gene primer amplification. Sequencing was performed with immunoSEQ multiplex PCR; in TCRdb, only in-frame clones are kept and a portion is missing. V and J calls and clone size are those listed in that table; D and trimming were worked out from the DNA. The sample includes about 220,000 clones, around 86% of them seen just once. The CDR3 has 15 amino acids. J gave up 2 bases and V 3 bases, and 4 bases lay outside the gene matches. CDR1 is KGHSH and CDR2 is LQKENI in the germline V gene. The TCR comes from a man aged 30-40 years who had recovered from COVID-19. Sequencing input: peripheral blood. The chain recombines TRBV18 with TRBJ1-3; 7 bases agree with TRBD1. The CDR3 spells CASSPAGTAGNTIYF. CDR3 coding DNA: TGTGCCAGCTCACCTGCCGGGACAGCTGGAAACACCATATATTTT.